This T cell receptor beta chain emerged from a study of cytomegalovirus exposure and HLA in healthy donors. Notes on the study in general: A later analysis linked a missense DCLRE1C variant to TCR beta V- and J-gene trimming. In a later analysis, DRB1 alleles had the most associated TCRs; HLA-C alleles the fewest. A classifier reportedly called cytomegalovirus status with high sensitivity and specificity.

About this clone: As yet, its antigen is unknown.

The V and J ends lost 6 bases and 6 bases, in that order; junction bases with no gene match: 11. The CDR3 runs to 14 residues. Germline values: CDR1 SNHLY, CDR2 FYNNEI. PCR used 60 Vbeta primers and 13 Jbeta primers. The method was immunoSEQ multiplex PCR; TCRdb's version includes in-frame clones alone and lacks a portion of them. Here the sample spans around 250,000 clones, approximately 82% being singletons. This receptor was obtained from a woman aged 55-70 years in good health and CMV-seropositive. This chain joins TRBV2 and TRBJ2-7; 7 nucleotides agree with TRBD1. The sample was PBMCs. CDR3 nucleotides: TGTGCCAGCAGCTATGGACAGGTTAGGGGCGAGCAGTACTTC. Its protein is CASSYGQVRGEQYF.